This T cell receptor (beta chain) was retrieved from a study of cytomegalovirus exposure and HLA in healthy donors. In the study overall: A later analysis reported the same platform for the 120 validation repertoires and the roughly 630 first-cohort repertoires. Study observations and caveats: High sensitivity and specificity were reportedly achieved when the classifier diagnosed cytomegalovirus status.

Produced via immunoSEQ multiplex PCR; TCRdb's table is partial and in-frame only. Of 140,000 or so clones in the sample, approximately 86% were seen once. The CDR3 extends over 15 amino acids. Germline V CDR1 and CDR2: MNHEY, SVGAGI. With 7 bases removed from V and 0 bases from J, the gap between germline ends came to 16 bases. A remark on this clone: Its target is not known.

The chain uses TRBV6-5 and TRBJ2-7, with D perhaps TRBD1 (6 bases). The origin of this receptor is a man aged 18-30 years in good health and CMV-seropositive. Specimen: PBMCs. CDR3 protein: CASKRTGTPSYEQYF. DNA for the CDR3: TGTGCCAGCAAAAGAACCGGGACACCCTCCTACGAGCAGTACTTC.